The 10 T cell receptor beta chains below were found in one sample sequenced in a study of blood T cell repertoires in COVID-19. TCRdb's table, derived via immunoSEQ multiplex PCR, lists solely in-frame clones and lacks some. The sample lists 50,000 to 75,000 clones; about nine tenths were seen once. The sequenced sample consisted of peripheral blood. These receptors were collected from a human donor in a cohort sampled during active COVID-19.

The J gene is TRBJ1-6, the V gene TRBV19; 8 bases match TRBD1. The germline gives CDR1 LNHDA, CDR2 SQIVND (reference sequence). This CDR3 has 15 amino acids. Germline trimming cut 5 bases from V and 7 bases from J; bases unmatched to any gene: 7. DNA for the CDR3: TGTGCCAGTAGTCCCGACAGGGGTCGGAATTCACCCCTCCACTTT. Translating it yields CASSPDRGRNSPLHF.

The chain joins TRBV5-6 to TRBJ2-3; D might be TRBD2 (5 bases). Trimming pared 0 bases from V and 5 bases from J, leaving 13 bases between. The germline gives CDR1 SGHDT, CDR2 YYEEEE. The CDR3 runs to 15 residues. The CDR3 DNA follows: TGTGCCAGCAGCTTGGTGACTACAATGAGAGATACGCAGTATTTT. Translated, it gives CASSLVTTMRDTQYF.

The chain couples TRBV7-9 to TRBJ1-1, with 8 bases matching TRBD1. The V and J ends lost 4 bases and 3 bases, in that order; junction bases with no gene match: 1. Germline V gives CDR1 SEHNR, CDR2 FQNEAQ (reference sequence). The CDR3 sequence is 13 residues long. The CDR3 reads CASSWTGYTEAFF. The CDR3 DNA sequence: TGTGCCAGCAGCTGGACAGGGTACACTGAAGCTTTCTTT.

This sequence joins TRBV11-2 and TRBJ2-2; possible D gene TRBD2, 7 bases. The ends were cut back, 2 bases at V and 5 bases at J, with 15 bases in the middle. The CDR3 totals 16 residues. The V gene's germline CDR1 is SGHAT and CDR2 FQNNGV. The CDR3 loop reads CASSLTRGARTGELFF. CDR3 nucleotides: TGTGCCAGCAGCTTAACCCGGGGGGCACGAACCGGGGAGCTGTTTTTT.

This sequence joins TRBV7-3 and TRBJ2-1, with 7 positions matching TRBD1. Germline CDR1 reads SGHTA; CDR2 reads FQGTGA. V trimming: 5 bases; J trimming: 5 bases; junction bases outside the gene matches: 9. The CDR3 consists of 15 residues. CDR3: CASSPAGTVNNEQFF. The CDR3 DNA follows: TGTGCCAGCAGCCCGGCCGGGACAGTAAACAATGAGCAGTTCTTC.

The V gene is TRBV19, the J gene TRBJ2-3; D may be TRBD1 (6 bases). V lost 1 base and J 11 bases, leaving 22 bases between the germline ends. Germline CDR1 reads LNHDA; CDR2 reads SQIVND (reference sequence). The CDR3 spans 16 residues. CDR3 in amino acids: CASSIGTAWGLAWQYF. CDR3 bases: TGTGCCAGTAGTATAGGGACAGCGTGGGGGCTAGCATGGCAGTATTTT.

The rearrangement joins TRBV18 to TRBJ2-1; TRBD2 matches at 14 bases. Trimming removed 2 bases from V and 9 bases from J; junction bases left unmatched: 9. Per the germline V gene, CDR1 is KGHSH and CDR2 is LQKENI. The CDR3 length is 17 residues. CDR3 sequence reads: CASSPAGLAGGFGEQFF. DNA for the CDR3: TGTGCCAGCTCACCAGCCGGACTAGCGGGAGGTTTTGGTGAGCAGTTCTTC.

CDR3 sequence: CASSILFSGANVLTF. Written as DNA, the CDR3 is TGTGCCAGTAGTATCCTTTTCTCTGGGGCCAACGTCCTGACTTTC. This chain connects TRBV19 to TRBJ2-6; D gene unclear. The CDR3 consists of 15 residues. V shed 3 bases and J shed 0 bases, with 6 bases lying between them. Germline assignment: CDR1 LNHDA and CDR2 SQIVND (reference sequence).

V usage is TRBV21-1 and J usage is TRBJ1-1. TRBV21-1 is a documented pseudogene. The CDR3 has 15 residues. The CDR3: CASSKVTGKNTEAFF. The CDR3 DNA reads TGTGCCAGCAGCAAAGTTACCGGGAAGAACACTGAAGCTTTCTTT.

The J gene is TRBJ2-5, the V gene TRBV19; D remains unclear. Germline CDR1 reads LNHDA; CDR2 reads SQIVND (reference sequence). The germline V and J ends were trimmed by 3 bases and 5 bases, with 13 bases remaining between them. The CDR3 has 14 amino acids. CDR3 residues: CASSIYSSGETQYF. In DNA form, the CDR3 reads TGTGCCAGTAGTATTTATTCGAGTGGTGAGACCCAGTACTTC.